This T cell receptor beta chain comes out of a study of shared clonotypes between healthy human individuals. General study results and limits: It was the non-shared clonotypes that had lower generation probabilities than clonotypes shared by all four donors.

This clone showed up just a few times. Its antigen is unknown. The V and J ends lost 5 bases and 0 bases respectively, with 11 bases between them. CDR1 is SGHVS, CDR2 FQNEAQ, per germline. The CDR3 contains 15 residues. Assay used: immunoSEQ multiplex PCR; TCRdb lists only in-frame clones, some missing. The profile shows around 1.1 million clones, approximately 80% of them singletons. Sequenced: memory CD4+ T cells from PBMCs. Noted subset: CD45RA-negative fraction. V is TRBV7-8 and J is TRBJ1-5; maybe TRBD1 (5 bases). This TCR derives from a young man in good health. Some clones in this sample may be carry-over from other donors' samples. The CDR3 here is CASSPGQYSNQPQHF. CDR3 DNA: TGTGCCAGCAGCCCAGGGCAGTATAGCAATCAGCCCCAGCATTTT.